The clone carrying this T cell receptor beta chain has more than one count but fewer than ten. Its antigen is still unknown. This sample was taken from a study of tumor-infiltrating lymphocytes in primary liver carcinoma. Study as a whole: Among the tumors, stages were T1-T3 N0M0 and sizes about 4.2 to 11 cm. Sequencing of the samples generated roughly 3.5 to 7.5 million productive TCRbeta reads, with similar yields across tissue types.

Germline DNA was also extracted, while the blood RNA originated from unsorted whole blood. Blood samples of four milliliters were drawn preoperatively. Study-wide findings and caveats: A significantly higher top-250-clone fraction was found in tumors than in blood (p = 0.039).

Germline V gene data show CDR1 as SGHRS and CDR2 as YFSETQ. This CDR3 has 14 amino acids. V gave up 4 bases and J gave up 2 bases; unmatched junction bases: 5. Starting from 450 to 500 ng of total RNA, TCR beta cDNA was produced with a primer in the constant region. The TCR beta library was amplified through three nested multiplex PCR rounds in a modified ARM-PCR procedure. Investigators reported that the first two PCR rounds, at about 11 cycles each, used TRBV1-TRBV30 forward primers with a C-beta reverse primer. TCRdb re-called the multiplex PCR reads through MiXCR, storing one row per CDR3 protein. Of 310,000 or so distinct CDR3 sequences detected, 50% to 75% appear once; the ten largest clones hold over 15%.

The genes are TRBV5-1 and TRBJ1-1; 7 bases fit TRBD1. The sequencing sample was made of peripheral blood. The source of this sequence is a young woman with primary liver carcinoma and hepatitis B virus infection. The CDR3 sequence is CASSIGQVNTEAFF. In nucleotides, the CDR3 is TGCGCCAGCAGCATAGGACAGGTCAACACTGAAGCTTTCTTT.